What follows are 23 T cell receptor beta chains derived from one specimen sequenced in a study of blood T cell repertoires in COVID-19 (dated by TCRdb to about 2020). The library was generated by the immunoSEQ multiplex PCR assay. What TCRdb holds here is the immuneACCESS table cut down to in-frame rearrangements. Part of the clones is not present; checked against another copy, under half of the missing clones reflect an unresolved V gene, and the others are unexplained. Counted in this sample were 250,000 to 350,000 clones; approximately 88% of them appeared once. Under 7.5% of the sample comes from the top ten. The sample was peripheral blood. The source of these receptors is a man aged 18 to 30 who had recovered from COVID-19.

The CDR3 region is CASSLARDYQPQHF. The DNA for the CDR3 is TGTGCCAGCAGCTTAGCACGAGATTATCAGCCCCAGCATTTT. The chain uses TRBV7-2 and TRBJ1-5; no definite D call. There are 14 residues in the CDR3. V was cut by 0 bases and J by 5 bases, with 8 bases left in between. CDR1 is SGHTA, CDR2 FQGNSA, per germline. Full variable domain (remainder filled in from reference TRBV7-2 and TRBJ1-5): GAGVSQSPSNKVTEKGKDVELRCDPISGHTALYWYRQSLGQGLEFLIYFQGNSAPDKSGLPSDRFSAERTGGSVSTLTIQRTQQEDSAVYLCASSLARDYQPQHFGDGTRLSIL.

The chain combines TRBV3-1 (or the pseudogene TRBV3-2) with TRBJ2-2; D unresolved. Trimming removed 4 bases from V and 4 bases from J, with 10 bases in between. CDR1 is LGHDT and CDR2 is YNNKEL in the germline V gene (reference sequence). The length of the CDR3 is 14 residues. The CDR3 sequence: CASSPSPGTGELFF. The CDR3 DNA reads TGTGCCAGCAGCCCCTCCCCCGGCACCGGGGAGCTGTTTTTT.

The chain employs TRBV6-1 and TRBJ2-7; D uncertain. This CDR3 has 11 residues. Germline CDR1 and CDR2: MNHNS and SASEGT. Trimming took off 2 bases at V and 7 bases at J, with 6 bases between the two ends. The CDR3 reads CASSERAEQYF. The CDR3 coding sequence is TGTGCCAGCAGTGAAAGAGCGGAGCAGTACTTC.

The chain is built from TRBV20-1 and TRBJ2-7; D remains unclear. CDR1 is DFQATT and CDR2 is SNEGSKA in the germline V gene (reference sequence). The germline V and J ends were trimmed by 7 bases and 3 bases, with 10 bases remaining between them. The CDR3 extends over 11 amino acids. The CDR3 sequence is CSVAGDYEQYF. CDR3 sequence (DNA): TGCAGTGTCGCAGGTGACTACGAGCAGTACTTC.

The gene calls are TRBV24-1 and TRBJ2-7; 10 bases map to TRBD1. Trimming removed 0 bases from V and 7 bases from J; junction bases left unmatched: 8. CDR1 and CDR2 (germline): KGHDR, SFDVKD. This CDR3 is 16 amino acids long. Here the CDR3 reads CATSDLPDRGPGEQYF. The DNA of the CDR3 is TGTGCCACCAGTGATTTGCCTGACAGGGGGCCTGGGGAGCAGTACTTC.

The V gene is TRBV23-1, the J gene TRBJ2-2; 7 nucleotides match TRBD1. TRBV23-1 is given ORF status, its function remaining uncertain. V lost 0 bases and J lost 6; bases outside the gene matches: 7. CDR3 length: 16 residues. The DNA for the CDR3 is TGCGCCAGCAGTCAATCGAGAGGGGGCGATGCCGGGGAGCTGTTTTTT. Encoded protein: CASSQSRGGDAGELFF.

The chain links TRBV7-3 to TRBJ2-1; 7 positions agree with TRBD2. Germline V gene sequence: CDR1 SGHTA, CDR2 FQGTGA. J gave up 7 bases and V 4 bases, and 7 bases lay outside the gene matches. CDR3 length: 14 residues. The CDR3: CASSSPGLTNEQFF. In nucleotides, the CDR3 is TGTGCCAGCAGCTCCCCGGGACTAACTAATGAGCAGTTCTTC.

The CDR3 sequence is CASSPFMGQGARYEQYF. CDR3 sequence (DNA): TGTGCCAGCAGCCCCTTTATGGGACAGGGGGCCCGCTACGAGCAGTACTTC. The chain is built from TRBV14 and TRBJ2-7; 12 nucleotides line up with TRBD1. The CDR3 contains 17 residues. Looked up from germline, CDR1 is SGHDN and CDR2 is FVKESK. The ends lost 4 bases at V and 3 bases at J; junction bases unmatched: 10.

This chain joins TRBV7-6 and TRBJ2-3; 8 positions agree with TRBD1. From germline, CDR1 is SGHVS and CDR2 FNYEAQ. The ends lost 5 bases at V and 2 bases at J; junction bases unmatched: 9. The CDR3 has 16 residues. CDR3 region: CASSRRDRWDTDTQYF. CDR3 sequence (DNA): TGTGCCAGCAGCAGACGGGACAGGTGGGACACAGATACGCAGTATTTT.

The chain carries TRBV7-3 and TRBJ2-1, with TRBD2 as a possible D gene (7 bases). The CDR3 is 17 residues long. Trimming cost V 5 bases and J 7 bases, with 24 bases left between them. The V gene's germline CDR1 is SGHTA and CDR2 FQGTGA. The CDR3 nucleotides read TGTGCCAGCAGCCGCGCAACTGGGGGGGCCCCGGTTAATGAGCAGTTCTTC. Translated, it gives CASSRATGGAPVNEQFF.

The chain uses TRBV9 and TRBJ2-7, with D unresolved. V lost 0 bases and J 1 base, leaving 8 bases between the germline ends. Per the germline V gene, CDR1 is SGDLS and CDR2 is YYNGEE. The CDR3 contains 14 residues. The CDR3 spells CASSVDPDSYEQYF. CDR3 DNA: TGTGCCAGCAGCGTAGATCCAGATTCCTACGAGCAGTACTTC.

The rearrangement links TRBV2 to TRBJ1-1; possible D gene TRBD1, 5 bases. The CDR3 sequence is 12 residues long. V shed 4 bases and J shed 4 bases, with 7 bases lying between them. Looked up from germline, CDR1 is SNHLY and CDR2 is FYNNEI. The CDR3: CASSVGGTEAFF. CDR3 DNA: TGTGCCAGCAGTGTGGGGGGCACTGAAGCTTTCTTT.

V usage is TRBV4-1 and J usage is TRBJ2-1; 11 positions match TRBD1. This CDR3 has 18 amino acids. Germline assignment: CDR1 MGHRA and CDR2 YSYEKL. Losses at the gene ends were 1 base for V and 15 bases for J; bases not matched to a gene: 20. The CDR3 region is CASSQVGTGGLLDQFRFF. DNA for the CDR3: TGCGCCAGCAGCCAAGTAGGGACAGGGGGTTTGTTGGACCAATTTCGGTTCTTC.

This chain uses TRBV5-1 with TRBJ2-5; 7 bases fit TRBD1. The CDR3 sequence is 15 residues long. Unmatched junction bases numbered 8, after V lost 2 bases and J lost 4 bases. The germline V gene has CDR1 SGHRS and CDR2 YFSETQ. The CDR3 sequence is CASSLQGNVRETQYF. CDR3 in DNA: TGCGCCAGCAGCTTACAGGGGAATGTACGAGAGACCCAGTACTTC.

This clone was recorded a few times. The chain is built from TRBV4-1 and TRBJ2-7; D ambiguous. This CDR3 spans 13 amino acids. The germline V gene has CDR1 MGHRA and CDR2 YSYEKL. V lost 0 bases and J lost 4, with 7 bases in between. The CDR3 loop reads CASSQELPYEQYF. Here the CDR3 DNA reads TGCGCCAGCAGCCAAGAACTCCCGTACGAGCAGTACTTC.

The chain combines TRBV6-5 with TRBJ2-7; 9 bases are shared with TRBD1. The V gene's germline CDR1 is MNHEY and CDR2 SVGAGI. The V and J ends lost 2 bases and 4 bases, in that order; junction bases with no gene match: 3. This CDR3 comprises 14 residues. CDR3: CASSYGDRVYEQYF. The CDR3 DNA reads as TGTGCCAGCAGTTACGGGGACAGGGTTTACGAGCAGTACTTC.

The rearrangement uses TRBV27 and TRBJ1-2; D perhaps matches TRBD1 (6 bases). The germline CDR1 and CDR2 sequences are MNHEY and SMNVEV (reference sequence). V was shortened by 5 bases and J by 1 base, with 17 bases between the two germline ends. CDR3 length: 16 amino acids. The CDR3 here is CASSVGHLDHNYGYTF. CDR3 bases: TGTGCCAGCAGTGTGGGACATTTGGACCATAACTATGGCTACACCTTC.

This chain connects TRBV12-3 or TRBV12-4 to TRBJ2-3; D is undetermined. The CDR3 covers 12 residues. V lost 6 bases to trimming and J lost 8 bases, with 12 bases between them. Here the CDR3 reads CASSPDTGTQYF. Here the CDR3 DNA reads TGTGCCAGCAGCCCCGACACCGGTACGCAGTATTTT.

The rearrangement uses TRBV4-2 and TRBJ2-5; a possible D gene is TRBD2 (5 bases). The V gene lost 2 bases and the J gene lost 5 bases, with 9 bases spanning the gap. Germline assignment: CDR1 LGHNA and CDR2 YNFKEQ. This CDR3 contains 13 residues. CDR3 nucleotide sequence: TGTGCCAGCAGCCAACGGCGCGGGGAGACCCAGTACTTC. This sequence encodes CASSQRRGETQYF.

The genes are TRBV10-1 and TRBJ2-1; TRBD2 matches 7 bases. This CDR3 is 15 amino acids long. Germline V CDR1 and CDR2: WNHNN, SYGVQD (reference sequence). After removal of 4 bases from V and 6 bases from J, the junction contained 9 bases not matched to a gene. The CDR3 nucleotides are TGCGCCAGCAGTGCGAGCGGGATAGGGTCCAATGAGCAGTTCTTC. Translation gives CASSASGIGSNEQFF.

The gene calls are TRBV5-1 and TRBJ1-1; D gene ambiguous. With 6 bases removed from V and 0 bases from J, the gap between germline ends came to 9 bases. In germline, CDR1 is SGHRS, CDR2 YFSETQ. This CDR3 comprises 13 residues. This CDR3 is CASTREVNTEAFF. The CDR3 DNA is TGCGCCAGCACCCGGGAAGTGAACACTGAAGCTTTCTTT.

This rearrangement joins TRBV7-9 to TRBJ2-7, with D possibly being TRBD1 (5 bases). Germline loops: CDR1 SEHNR, CDR2 FQNEAQ (reference sequence). Trimming removed 1 base at V and 2 bases at J, with 6 bases between. The CDR3 totals 13 residues. In DNA form, the CDR3 reads TGTGCCAGCAGCTTAGAGGGGACCTACGAGCAGTACTTC. It translates to CASSLEGTYEQYF.

This clone turned up a few times. This chain uses TRBV2 with TRBJ1-5; a possible D gene is TRBD1 (5 bases). The germline V gene encodes CDR1 SNHLY and CDR2 FYNNEI. This CDR3 has 17 amino acids. Trimming left V 5 bases short and J 2 bases short, with 19 bases between. Written as DNA, the CDR3 is TGTGCCAGCAGTAGGGGTGGGCAGGAAGGCGGCAATCAGCCCCAGCATTTT. It is translated as CASSRGGQEGGNQPQHF.